This T cell receptor beta chain was profiled in a study of TIL therapy for anti-PD-1-resistant metastatic lung cancer. Background on the study: Median patient age was 54, ranging roughly 38-75 years. Tumors carried a median around 1.4 non-synonymous mutations per megabase. Study-level findings and limits: After infusion, TIL clonotypes partly replaced peripheral T cells and declined over months.

Described time point: pre-treatment sample, taken before nivolumab and TIL therapy. Points on this clone: Its antigen is as yet unknown.

The CDR3 loop spans 13 amino acids. Germline-derived CDR1 and CDR2 are SGHRS and YFSETQ. Between the trimmed V and J ends, which lost 5 bases and 2 bases, there was a span of 11 bases. This was the immunoSEQ v3 assay. This table comes from immunoSEQ multiplex PCR, and its TCRdb copy is limited to in-frame clones, with some not included. Of more than 15,000 clones listed, roughly four fifths are singletons. The sequence came from a person aged 25 to 85 with non-small cell lung cancer. Here the sequenced sample was blood, taken at baseline. V gene TRBV5-1 combines with J gene TRBJ2-7; D gene ambiguous. Here the CDR3 reads CASSSGLTYEQYF. As DNA, the CDR3 is TGCGCCAGCAGTTCTGGCCTTACCTACGAGCAGTACTTC.